Listed here is a single TCR beta chain. This clone's antigen is unknown. Qualities for individual bases were not recorded, and no much larger clone is one base off. This specimen comes from a study of blood T cell repertoires in COVID-19 (dated by TCRdb to 2019 to 2021). Describing the broader study: Samples from collaborators originated in the United States, Italy and Spain and spanned both the acute and convalescent phases of COVID-19. The material from the prospective study consisted of cDNA or gDNA derived from T cells, B-cell-depleted T cells, or PBMCs. Deeply sampled blood TCRbeta repertoires from subjects exposed to, actively infected with, or recovered from COVID-19 were included in the dataset. The repertoires were released in a freely available public database intended as a resource for research on the immune response to SARS-CoV-2. The samples were drawn from the first 160 participants of the ongoing ImmuneRACE study and from 950 to 1,500 subjects provided by 6 global collaborators. Sample metadata almost always included a de-identified subject ID, COVID-19 status, age in years and sex. Where available, HLA class I and class II types were taken from metadata supplied by the sample provider and were not determined by assay-based typing. The full study reports these points: The quantity of clinical and demographic metadata differed by source and by participant and was supplied without curation.

The immunoSEQ Assay, a bias-controlled multiplex PCR, was used to amplify TCRbeta CDR3 regions from genomic DNA. As for the authors' bioinformatics: Nucleated cell counts per sample were estimated from amplification of reference gene primers within the assay. To quantify the absolute abundance of each unique TCRbeta CDR3 rearrangement, sequence reads were collapsed and filtered. For each sample, productive Simpson clonality was calculated by taking the square root of Simpson's diversity index across productive rearrangements. TCRdb's version of the immuneACCESS table is confined to in-frame rearrangements and falls short of the full clone set. An unresolved V gene accounts for under half of the shortfall where checked; the remainder is of unknown origin. V and J calls and clone size are those listed in that table; D and trimming were worked out from the DNA. In all, the sample holds about 81,000 clones, and roughly 78% of those were seen once. Less than 11% of the sample comes from the top ten.

Each collaborating institution followed its own protocols to collect whole blood in K2EDTA tubes. For TCRbeta analysis, collaborators shipped samples as frozen whole blood, isolated PBMCs, or DNA extracted from either of those sample types. Trimming takes 0 bases from V and 2 bases from J, and the germline ends sit 5 bases apart. Via the germline V gene (reference sequence), CDR1 is LNHNV and CDR2 YYDKDF. The cysteine opens and the phenylalanine closes a CDR3 of 15 amino acids. The DNA shown is the 45-base CDR3, in frame from base 1. The rearranged segments are TRBV15 and TRBJ2-6; the D gene cannot be named for sure. The source is a man in his fifties or sixties with acute or convalescent COVID-19. Sequenced input: peripheral blood. The CDR3 protein: CATSRDRAGANVLTF. The base sequence is TGTGCCACCAGCAGAGATCGGGCTGGGGCCAACGTCCTGACTTTC.